This entry lists 3 T cell receptor beta chains sequenced from one sample in a study of neurological immune-mediated disorders. In TCRdb, the 5' RACE reads were re-called with MiXCR into one record per CDR3 protein. The sample holds tens of thousands of distinct CDR3 sequences; around a tenth are singletons and the top ten take roughly 1.8%. Sequencing was carried out using PBMCs. Receptors were obtained from a man between 40 and 49 years old in good health.

J is TRBJ2-3 and V is TRBV20-1, with 14 bases matching TRBD2. Germline lookup yields CDR1 DFQATT and CDR2 SNEGSKA (reference sequence). The CDR3 totals 17 residues. V lost 0 bases and J lost 1; bases outside the gene matches: 3. The CDR3 nucleotides are TGCAGTGCTAGAGATGGGACTAGCGGGAGCCGCACAGATACGCAGTATTTT. This codes for CSARDGTSGSRTDTQYF.

This clonotype was observed many times. V and J are TRBV27 and TRBJ1-6; 7 nucleotides match TRBD1. The CDR3 contains 19 residues. The V gene's germline CDR1 is MNHEY and CDR2 SMNVEV (reference sequence). Trimming cost V 4 bases and J 0 bases; bases outside gene matches: 12. The CDR3 is CASSSSGTEGSSYNSPLHF. DNA of the CDR3: TGTGCCAGCAGTTCCTCCGGGACAGAAGGGAGCTCCTATAATTCACCCCTCCACTTT.

This clonotype occurred many times. V gene TRBV20-1 combines with J gene TRBJ2-7; D may be TRBD1 (5 bases). V was clipped by 0 bases and J by 4 bases, with 7 bases between them. CDR1 is DFQATT, CDR2 SNEGSKA, per germline (reference sequence). The CDR3 extends over 12 amino acids. Written as DNA, the CDR3 is TGCAGTGCTAGAGAGGCAGGGTACGAGCAGTACTTC. Protein product: CSAREAGYEQYF.